The next 18 T cell receptor beta chains were all read from a single sample in a study of shared T cell receptors in the human thymus. Produced via immunoSEQ multiplex PCR; TCRdb's table is partial and in-frame only. This table holds about 380,000 clones, approximately 95% found once. Source material: thymocytes. The receptors shown here come from a human donor.

The chain recombines TRBV5-6 with TRBJ1-2, with 8 nucleotides matching TRBD1. Losses at the gene ends were 1 base for V and 8 bases for J; bases not matched to a gene: 16. The germline V gene encodes CDR1 SGHDT and CDR2 YYEEEE. CDR3 size: 17 residues. CDR3 protein: CASSLNGRDRTSGGYTF. CDR3 sequence (DNA): TGTGCCAGCAGCTTGAATGGGCGGGACAGGACTTCAGGAGGCTACACCTTC.

The chain links TRBV7-9 to TRBJ1-1; D gene uncertain. Between the trimmed V and J ends, which lost 5 bases and 5 bases, there was a span of 6 bases. In germline, CDR1 is SEHNR, CDR2 FQNEAQ (reference sequence). This CDR3 is 11 amino acids long. CDR3 region: CASSRATEAFF. The CDR3 DNA reads as TGTGCCAGCAGCCGAGCGACTGAAGCTTTCTTT.

This sequence joins TRBV19 and TRBJ1-1, with D tentatively TRBD1 (5 bases). The CDR3 length is 18 residues. Germline CDR1 is LNHDA and CDR2 is SQIVND (reference sequence). V was clipped by 5 bases and J by 1 base, with 23 bases between them. Here the CDR3 reads CASSGALERDRRNTEAFF. The CDR3, as DNA: TGTGCCAGTAGTGGGGCCTTGGAGAGGGATCGAAGGAACACTGAAGCTTTCTTT. The full variable domain, with the rest looked up from reference TRBV19 and TRBJ1-1, is DGGITQSPKYLFRKEGQNVTLSCEQNLNHDAMYWYRQDPGQGLRLIYYSQIVNDFQKGDIAEGYSVSREKKESFPLTVTSAQKNPTAFYLCASSGALERDRRNTEAFFGQGTRLTVV.

This clone was observed once. J is TRBJ2-3 and V is TRBV7-2; D is undetermined. CDR3 length: 15 residues. Germline V gene data show CDR1 as SGHTA and CDR2 as FQGNSA. The V end lost 2 bases, the J end lost 2 bases, and 11 bases lay between the germline ends. The CDR3 DNA sequence: TGTGCCAGCAGCTTAAAAGAAGGCAACACAGATACGCAGTATTTT. This codes for CASSLKEGNTDTQYF.

The CDR3: CASSSIPENSNQPQHF. The DNA for the CDR3 is TGTGCCAGCAGTTCCATTCCCGAAAATAGCAATCAGCCCCAGCATTTT. The chain recombines TRBV6-5 with TRBJ1-5; unclear D gene. CDR1 and CDR2 from the germline V gene are MNHEY and SVGAGI. V lost 4 bases to trimming and J lost 0 bases, with 13 bases between them. The CDR3 length is 16 residues.

The V and J genes are TRBV4-3 and TRBJ2-7; D may be TRBD1 (6 bases). The CDR3 has 14 amino acids. The germline gives CDR1 LGHNA, CDR2 YSLEER. Between the trimmed V and J ends, which lost 4 bases and 4 bases, there was a span of 14 bases. CDR3 in DNA: TGCGCCAGCAGCCTTTTAGAAAGGGGGTACGAGCAGTACTTC. Its translation is CASSLLERGYEQYF.

The chain links TRBV10-3 to TRBJ2-2, with TRBD2 identical over 7 bases. Germline values: CDR1 ENHRY, CDR2 SYGVKD. V lost 5 bases, J lost 4 bases, and 7 bases stayed unmatched. This CDR3 comprises 15 residues. The CDR3 loop reads CAISPSGVPTGELFF. DNA of the CDR3: TGTGCCATCAGTCCTAGCGGAGTCCCCACCGGGGAGCTGTTTTTT.

V is TRBV5-1 and J is TRBJ1-2; D is undetermined. Trimming removed 1 base at V and 5 bases at J, with 6 bases between. Germline loops: CDR1 SGHRS, CDR2 YFSETQ. CDR3 length: 12 residues. This CDR3 is CASSLTGYGYTF. The CDR3 region has the DNA TGCGCCAGCAGCTTGACGGGATATGGCTACACCTTC.

A single count supports this clone. The chain has TRBV6-1 and TRBJ1-3; no clear D gene. Germline CDR1 is MNHNS and CDR2 is SASEGT. Trimming took off 2 bases at V and 1 base at J, with 15 bases between the two ends. This CDR3 is built from 17 residues. The CDR3 here is CASSEWNGSWSGNTIYF. CDR3 bases: TGTGCCAGCAGTGAATGGAACGGCTCGTGGTCTGGAAACACCATATATTTT.

V and J are TRBV5-6 and TRBJ1-5; TRBD1 matches 7 bases. The germline gives CDR1 SGHDT, CDR2 YYEEEE. Trimming cost V 7 bases and J 2 bases; bases outside gene matches: 6. CDR3 size: 14 residues. The DNA of the CDR3 is TGTGCCAGCGCGACAGGGTCTGGCAATCAGCCCCAGCATTTT. This encodes CASATGSGNQPQHF.

CDR3 nucleotides: TGTGCCAGTAGTAGGGGAGGGGATCTATTCTACGAGCAGTACTTC. This sequence encodes CASSRGGDLFYEQYF. V gene TRBV19 combines with J gene TRBJ2-7, with 7 bases fitting TRBD2. The CDR3 has 15 residues. V dropped 4 bases and J dropped 3; count of bases not matched to a gene: 9. Germline CDR1 reads LNHDA; CDR2 reads SQIVND (reference sequence).

V and J are TRBV20-1 and TRBJ1-4, with no clear D. In germline, CDR1 is DFQATT, CDR2 SNEGSKA (reference sequence). Trimming took off 4 bases at V and 8 bases at J, with 8 bases between the two ends. The CDR3 is 11 amino acids. The CDR3 nucleotides are TGCAGTGCTACCGCGGGCGAAAAACTGTTTTTT. The encoded protein is CSATAGEKLFF.

This sequence joins TRBV5-1 and TRBJ1-5, with TRBD1 identical over 9 bases. Germline assignment: CDR1 SGHRS and CDR2 YFSETQ. This CDR3 is built from 16 residues. Unmatched junction bases numbered 8, after V lost 4 bases and J lost 3 bases. This CDR3 is CASSPSGTGNNQPQHF. CDR3 coding DNA: TGCGCCAGCAGCCCCTCGGGGACAGGGAACAATCAGCCCCAGCATTTT.

V and J are TRBV13 and TRBJ2-3; D not certain. Trimming took off 5 bases at V and 6 bases at J, with 12 bases between the two ends. Germline CDR1 PRHDT, CDR2 FYEKMQ (reference sequence). This CDR3 has 13 residues. The chain's CDR3 is CASSRPMWDTQYF. The DNA of the CDR3 is TGTGCCAGCAGCCGTCCCATGTGGGATACGCAGTATTTT.

The rearrangement uses TRBV6-1 and TRBJ2-1; D unclear. Per the germline V gene, CDR1 is MNHNS and CDR2 is SASEGT. The V and J ends lost 0 bases and 8 bases respectively, with 8 bases between them. This CDR3 has 13 amino acids. The CDR3 DNA reads TGTGCCAGCAGTGAAGCTTTGGCCCATGAGCAGTTCTTC. This encodes CASSEALAHEQFF.

The chain recombines TRBV2 with TRBJ1-1; D is unresolved. Germline CDR1 reads SNHLY; CDR2 reads FYNNEI. This CDR3 has 12 amino acids. Trimming cost V 4 bases and J 2 bases, with 5 bases left between them. CDR3 in DNA: TGTGCCAGCAGTGCCGGTAACACTGAAGCTTTCTTT. Protein product: CASSAGNTEAFF.

The chain joins TRBV6-7 to TRBJ1-4, with D possibly TRBD1 on 6 matching bases. TRBV6-7 is flagged as an ORF with uncertain function. CDR3 length: 18 amino acids. V was pared by 6 bases and J by 4 bases, with 24 bases between. This chain's CDR3 is CASSPGGRYEADNEKLFF. The CDR3 DNA sequence: TGTGCCAGCAGCCCCGGGGGCAGATATGAAGCAGATAATGAAAAACTGTTTTTT.

The rearrangement uses TRBV5-6 and TRBJ2-7, with D perhaps TRBD1 (5 bases). The germline gives CDR1 SGHDT, CDR2 YYEEEE. Trimming stripped 4 bases from V and 4 bases from J, with 18 bases between. The CDR3 length is 15 residues. The CDR3 sequence: CASSPRQPSSYEQYF. CDR3 bases: TGTGCCAGCAGCCCACGACAGCCTTCATCTTACGAGCAGTACTTC.